This paragraph covers one TCR beta chain sequence. What this receptor recognizes is not known. It has no much larger one-base neighbor in the sample; base qualities were not kept. For this chain, trimming is 1 base at the V end and 4 bases at the J end, and the number of junction bases without a gene match is 9. CDR1 and CDR2 are read off the germline V gene as LGHNA and YSLEER. The CDR3, cysteine through phenylalanine, is 17 amino acids long. The only DNA kept is the CDR3, 51 bases in frame from the first base. The data were taken from a study of OX40 agonist ivuxolimab in advanced cancers. Study-wide context: Ivuxolimab, which targeted the costimulatory receptor OX40 (CD134), was an agonistic, fully human IgG2 monoclonal antibody. The purpose of peripheral TCRbeta sequencing was to test whether ivuxolimab changed TCR sequence diversity and led to clonal T-cell expansion. Patients were allowed to have had prior anti-PD-1, anti-PD-L1 or anti-CTLA-4 therapy, and around two fifths of the dose-escalation patients had been treated with checkpoint inhibitors. Of the roughly 54 dose-escalation patients, hepatocellular carcinoma was present in 19, melanoma in roughly 15, renal cell carcinoma in 9 and head and neck cancer in 9. Intravenous ivuxolimab was administered to patients every 2 weeks at six dose levels: 0.01, 0.1, 0.3, 1.5, 3 and 10 mg/kg. Partial responses occurred in three dose-escalation patients: two with cutaneous melanoma and one with hepatocellular carcinoma. The paper describes the monotherapy dose-escalation part (N ≈ 52 patients) of the phase I trial of ivuxolimab. In the dose-escalation cohort, approximately 82% of patients were male, and the mean age was roughly 60 years with a range of roughly 20 to 85. Broad study findings and their caveats: Low levels of normalized T-cell clonal expansion were also seen in some patients who did not respond. After ivuxolimab, more expanded clones were found on average in CD8+ T cells than in CD4+ T cells. Partial responders in the 0.1-3.0 mg/kg groups had among the lowest normalized peripheral clonal expansion, especially among CD8+ T cells. The antigen specificity of the clonally expanded peripheral T cells was not determined. At doses from 0.1 to 3.0 mg/kg, clonal expansion was seen in both CD4+ and CD8+ blood T cells between baseline and week 6.

Genomic DNA was isolated from the sorted cells so that the TCRbeta CDR3 region could be sequenced. The immunoSEQ Assay was used to sequence the TCRbeta CDR3 regions. TCRdb obtained this table from immuneACCESS and retained in-frame rearrangements with V and J assigned. These tables miss some clones; where compared with another copy, unresolved V genes account for less than half of the shortfall, and the remainder is unexplained. Within this sample are about 98,000 clones, with approximately 93% of them counted one time only. 0.26% of the sample is held by the ten biggest clonotypes. The trial excluded patients who had a history of autoimmune disease or who were on systemic immunosuppression. In every dose cohort, peripheral blood was drawn for TCR sequencing at baseline, cycle 4 day 1, and cycle 7 day 1. The samples were drawn from a first-in-human, open-label, multicenter phase I dose-escalation trial of ivuxolimab. Adults with locally advanced or metastatic melanoma, renal cell, hepatocellular, or head and neck squamous cell carcinoma were enrolled in the trial. Before TCR sequencing, CD4+ T cells and CD8+ T cells from peripheral blood were sorted into separate populations.

This chain is built from TRBV4-3 and TRBJ2-2, with TRBD1 identical over 7 junction bases. Sample: CD4+ or CD8+ T cells sorted from blood, taken in a trial of the OX40 agonist ivuxolimab. The clonotype originates from an adult with an advanced solid tumor such as melanoma, head and neck, liver or kidney cancer. At the DNA level, the sequence is TGCGCCAGCAGCCAAGGAGGGGGCGAGCTTGCCACCGGGGAGCTGTTTTTT. It translates as CASSQGGGELATGELFF.